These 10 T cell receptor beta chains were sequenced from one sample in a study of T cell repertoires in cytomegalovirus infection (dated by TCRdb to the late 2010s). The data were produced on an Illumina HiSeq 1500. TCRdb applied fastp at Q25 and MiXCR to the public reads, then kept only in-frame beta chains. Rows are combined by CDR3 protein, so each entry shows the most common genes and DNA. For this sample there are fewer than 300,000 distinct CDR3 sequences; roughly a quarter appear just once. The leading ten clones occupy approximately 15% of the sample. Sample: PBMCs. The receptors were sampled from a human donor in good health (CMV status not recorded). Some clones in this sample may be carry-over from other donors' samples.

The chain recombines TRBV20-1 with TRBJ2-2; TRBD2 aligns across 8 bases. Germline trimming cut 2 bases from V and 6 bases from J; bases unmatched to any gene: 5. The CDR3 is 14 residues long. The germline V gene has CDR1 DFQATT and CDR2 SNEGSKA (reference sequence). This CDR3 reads CSARPFSGAGELFF. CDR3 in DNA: TGCAGTGCTAGACCTTTTAGCGGGGCCGGGGAGCTGTTTTTT.

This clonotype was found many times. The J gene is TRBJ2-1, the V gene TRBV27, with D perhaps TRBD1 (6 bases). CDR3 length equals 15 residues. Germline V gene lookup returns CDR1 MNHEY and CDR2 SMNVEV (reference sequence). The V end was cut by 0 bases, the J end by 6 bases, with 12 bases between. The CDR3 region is CASSLSGAFGNEQFF. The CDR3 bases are TGTGCCAGCAGTTTATCGGGGGCCTTCGGCAATGAGCAGTTCTTC.

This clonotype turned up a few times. CDR3 region: CASSPYTDASGNTIYF. The CDR3 region has the DNA TGTGCCAGCAGTCCATACACGGATGCCTCTGGAAACACCATATATTTT. The chain combines TRBV6-1 with TRBJ1-3, with D uncertain. Germline values: CDR1 MNHNS, CDR2 SASEGT. This CDR3 has 16 residues. V was cut by 5 bases and J by 0 bases, with 14 bases left in between.

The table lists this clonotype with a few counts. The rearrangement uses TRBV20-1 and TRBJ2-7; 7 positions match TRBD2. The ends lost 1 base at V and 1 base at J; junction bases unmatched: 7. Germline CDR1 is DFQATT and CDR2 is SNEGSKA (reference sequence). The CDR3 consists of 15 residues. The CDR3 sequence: CSARGFGGGSYEQYF. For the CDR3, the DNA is TGCAGTGCTAGAGGGTTCGGGGGAGGGTCCTACGAGCAGTACTTC.

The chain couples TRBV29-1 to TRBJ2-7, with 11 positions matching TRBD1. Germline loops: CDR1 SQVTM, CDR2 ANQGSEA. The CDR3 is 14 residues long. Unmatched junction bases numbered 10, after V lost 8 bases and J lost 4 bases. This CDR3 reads CSPRWTGGWYEQYF. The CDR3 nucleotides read TGCAGCCCCAGATGGACAGGGGGCTGGTACGAGCAGTACTTC.

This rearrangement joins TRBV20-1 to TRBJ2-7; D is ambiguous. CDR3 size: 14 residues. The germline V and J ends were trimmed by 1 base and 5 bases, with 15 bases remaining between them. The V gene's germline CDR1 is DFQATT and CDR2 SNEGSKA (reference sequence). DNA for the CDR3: TGCAGTGCTAGAGCTGGCACGACGATGGACGAGCAGTACTTC. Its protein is CSARAGTTMDEQYF.

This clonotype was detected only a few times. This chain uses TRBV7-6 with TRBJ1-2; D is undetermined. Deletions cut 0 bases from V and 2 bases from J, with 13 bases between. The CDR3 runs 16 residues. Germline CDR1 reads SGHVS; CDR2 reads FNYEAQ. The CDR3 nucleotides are TGTGCCAGCAGCTTAGCCCCCCGGCGGGCCAACTATGGCTACACCTTC. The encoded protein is CASSLAPRRANYGYTF.

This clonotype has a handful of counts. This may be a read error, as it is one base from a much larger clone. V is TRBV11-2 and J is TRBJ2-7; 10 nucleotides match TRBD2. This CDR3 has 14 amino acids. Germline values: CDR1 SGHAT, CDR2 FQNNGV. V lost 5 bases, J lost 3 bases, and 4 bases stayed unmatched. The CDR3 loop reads CASSPRTSGYEQYF. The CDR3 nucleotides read TGTGCCAGCAGCCCCCGGACTAGCGGCTACGAGCAGTACTTC.

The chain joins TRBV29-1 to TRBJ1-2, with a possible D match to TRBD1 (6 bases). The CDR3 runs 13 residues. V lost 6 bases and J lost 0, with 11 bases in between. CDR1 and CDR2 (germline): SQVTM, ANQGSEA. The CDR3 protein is CSVTTGSNYGYTF. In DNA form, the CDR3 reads TGCAGCGTGACAACAGGGTCTAACTATGGCTACACCTTC. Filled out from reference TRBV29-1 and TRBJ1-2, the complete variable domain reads SAVISQKPSRDICQRGTSLTIQCQVDSQVTMMFWYRQQPGQSLTLIATANQGSEATYESGFVIDKFPISRPNLTFSTLTVSNMSPEDSSIYLCSVTTGSNYGYTFGSGTRLTVV.

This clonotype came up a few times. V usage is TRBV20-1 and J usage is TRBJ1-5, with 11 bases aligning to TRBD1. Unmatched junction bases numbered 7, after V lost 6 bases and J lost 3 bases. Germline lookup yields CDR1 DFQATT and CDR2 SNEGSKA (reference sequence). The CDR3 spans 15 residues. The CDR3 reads CSAVGTGGFNQPQHF. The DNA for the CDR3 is TGCAGTGCCGTAGGGACAGGGGGGTTCAATCAGCCCCAGCATTTT.